A selection of T cell receptor beta chains follows, all from one sample in a study of spatial heterogeneity in lung cancer. TCRdb ran MiXCR on the 5' RACE reads and lists one entry per CDR3 protein. The sample consists of about 41,000 distinct CDR3 sequences, 12% of them appearing once. Here the sequenced sample was PBMCs, taken at surgery. The receptors derive from a female donor with early-stage non-small cell lung cancer. Each CDR3 is given with its conserved first and last residue. D genes are given only for firm matches. For some rows the clone size is stated as once, few or many, or as a class when expanded; others skip it.

D	V	size	J	CDR3	DNA
NA	TRBV12-3/TRBV12-4	many	TRBJ1-1	CASSLPGVNTEAFF	TGTGCCAGCAGCCTCCCCGGGGTGAACACTGAAGCTTTCTTT
NA	TRBV6-1	few	TRBJ1-6	CASSEGSSVSPLHF	TGTGCCAGCAGTGAGGGTTCTTCGGTTAGTCCCCTCCACTTT
TRBD1	TRBV6-5	few	TRBJ1-4	CASSYSGTGTANEKLFF	TGTGCCAGCAGTTACTCAGGGACAGGCACGGCTAATGAAAAACTGTTTTTT
NA	TRBV5-4	NA	TRBJ1-1	CASASRVGGTEAFF	TGTGCCAGCGCCTCCCGGGTGGGGGGCACTGAAGCTTTCTTT
NA	TRBV20-1	NA	TRBJ1-5	CSARGLSSNQPQHF	TGCAGTGCTAGAGGGCTATCTAGCAATCAGCCCCAGCATTTT
NA	TRBV4-2	NA	TRBJ2-6	CASSSTRGSGANVLTF	TGTGCCAGCAGCTCGACCAGGGGCTCTGGGGCCAACGTCCTGACTTTC
TRBD1	TRBV4-3	many	TRBJ2-3	CASSQTTGEGDTQYF	TGCGCCAGCAGTCAAACGACAGGGGAAGGGGATACGCAGTATTTT
NA	TRBV6-2/TRBV6-3	few	TRBJ2-7	CATADGSLAYEQYF	TGTGCCACCGCGGACGGTTCCCTTGCCTACGAGCAGTACTTC
NA	TRBV28	few	TRBJ2-7	CASSYRDLDEQYF	TGTGCCAGCAGTTACAGGGATTTGGACGAGCAGTACTTC
NA	TRBV6-6	NA	TRBJ2-7	CASRRDGGQYF	TGTGCCAGCAGGAGGGACGGGGGACAGTACTTC